The subject of this entry is one T cell receptor beta chain. Its antigen is unidentified. This CDR3 contains 14 residues. Trimming pared 1 base from V and 7 bases from J, leaving 13 bases between. Looked up from germline, CDR1 is SGHVS and CDR2 is FQNEAQ. This record comes from a study of T cell responses to AZD1222 COVID-19 vaccine. Libraries were prepared by immunoSEQ multiplex PCR; TCRdb keeps only in-frame clonotypes and omits some of them. The data contain around 99,000 clones, approximately 90% of them singletons. Study outcomes and limitations: Increased Spike-specific TCR breadth and depth were observed after two AZD1222 doses.

Source: peripheral blood, taken 28 days after the second AZD1222 dose. The clonotype comes from an adult who received the AZD1222 COVID-19 vaccine. The chain has TRBV7-8 and TRBJ1-2; D ambiguous. The CDR3 region has the DNA TGTGCCAGCAGCTTAGAGGCGTCAGTCTTTGGCTACACCTTC. It is translated as CASSLEASVFGYTF.